This T cell receptor beta chain was profiled in a study of T cell responses to AZD1222 COVID-19 vaccine. Study in general: Second-dose intervals of approximately 4 or approximately 12 weeks were pooled. Study-wide points: Baseline testing showed seropositivity in only six or seven AZD1222 recipients.

In the case of this clone: The antigen is not known.

This CDR3 comprises 16 residues. V was clipped by 0 bases and J by 2 bases, with 13 bases between them. Germline CDR1 MNHNS, CDR2 SASEGT. Method: immunoSEQ multiplex PCR; TCRdb's copy keeps in-frame clones and lacks some. The sample contains about 140,000 clones, more than 90% of which appear only once. The clonotype originates from an adult in good health. The chain couples TRBV6-1 to TRBJ1-2, with D possibly being TRBD1 (5 bases). This specimen was peripheral blood, taken on day 0 of AZD1222 vaccination. The CDR3 sequence: CASSEALYRGNYGYTF. CDR3 bases: TGTGCCAGCAGTGAAGCGCTTTACCGGGGCAACTATGGCTACACCTTC.